These 3 T cell receptor beta chains originate from one sample sequenced in a study of blood T cell repertoires in COVID-19. Sequencing was performed with immunoSEQ multiplex PCR; in TCRdb, only in-frame clones are kept and a portion is missing. The data show some 100,000 clones, roughly 80% seen once. The sequencing input was peripheral blood. These receptors originate from a man in his 60s with acute or convalescent COVID-19.

The J gene is TRBJ2-1, the V gene TRBV5-1; a possible D gene is TRBD2 (5 bases). In germline, CDR1 is SGHRS, CDR2 YFSETQ. The length of the CDR3 is 15 residues. The V end was cut by 3 bases, the J end by 0 bases, with 10 bases between. As DNA, the CDR3 is TGCGCCAGCAGCTATCGCGGGCTCTCCTACAATGAGCAGTTCTTC. Protein: CASSYRGLSYNEQFF.

J is TRBJ1-6 and V is TRBV5-4; no clear D. This CDR3 has 15 residues. The germline V and J ends were trimmed by 0 bases and 9 bases, with 13 bases remaining between them. From germline, CDR1 is SGHNT and CDR2 YYREEE (reference sequence). The CDR3 sequence is CASSLALPGGSPLHF. As DNA, the CDR3 is TGTGCCAGCAGCTTGGCCTTACCCGGCGGTTCACCCCTCCACTTT.

The chain recombines TRBV28 with TRBJ1-6; 9 positions agree with TRBD1. Germline CDR1 MDHEN, CDR2 SYDVKM. This CDR3 is built from 14 residues. With 3 bases clipped from V and 10 bases from J, the junction kept 4 bases outside the gene matches. The CDR3 here is CASSLTGGDSPLHF. Here the CDR3 DNA reads TGTGCCAGCAGTTTGACAGGGGGAGACTCACCCCTCCACTTT.